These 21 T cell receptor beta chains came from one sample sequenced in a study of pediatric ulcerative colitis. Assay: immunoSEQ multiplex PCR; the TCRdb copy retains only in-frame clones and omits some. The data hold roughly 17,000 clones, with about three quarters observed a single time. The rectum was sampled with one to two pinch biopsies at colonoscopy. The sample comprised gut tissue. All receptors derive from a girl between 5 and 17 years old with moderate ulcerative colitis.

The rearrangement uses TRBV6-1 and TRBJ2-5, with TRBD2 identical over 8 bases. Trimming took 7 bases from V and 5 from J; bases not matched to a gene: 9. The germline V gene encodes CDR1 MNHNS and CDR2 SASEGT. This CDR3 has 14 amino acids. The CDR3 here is CASTSGSAGETQYF. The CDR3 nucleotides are TGTGCCAGCACCAGCGGGAGTGCGGGGGAGACCCAGTACTTC.

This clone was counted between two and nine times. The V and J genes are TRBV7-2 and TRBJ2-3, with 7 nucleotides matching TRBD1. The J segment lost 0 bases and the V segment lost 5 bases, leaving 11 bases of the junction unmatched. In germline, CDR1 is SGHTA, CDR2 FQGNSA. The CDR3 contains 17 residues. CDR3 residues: CASSAIRQGLSTDTQYF. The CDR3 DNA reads TGTGCCAGCAGCGCTATTAGACAGGGATTAAGCACAGATACGCAGTATTTT.

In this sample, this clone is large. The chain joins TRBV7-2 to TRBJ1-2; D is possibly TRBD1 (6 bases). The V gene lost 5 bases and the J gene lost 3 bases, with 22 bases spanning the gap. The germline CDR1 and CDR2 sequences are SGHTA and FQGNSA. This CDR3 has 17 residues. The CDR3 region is CASSPMGRGGQDYGYTF. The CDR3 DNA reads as TGTGCCAGCAGCCCTATGGGCAGGGGCGGTCAGGACTATGGCTACACCTTC.

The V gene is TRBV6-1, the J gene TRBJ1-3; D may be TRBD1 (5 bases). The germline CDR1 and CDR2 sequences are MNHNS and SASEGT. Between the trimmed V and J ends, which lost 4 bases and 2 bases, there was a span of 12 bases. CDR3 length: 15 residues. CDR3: CASSGRQFTGNTIYF. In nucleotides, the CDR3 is TGTGCCAGCAGTGGCAGACAGTTTACTGGAAACACCATATATTTT.

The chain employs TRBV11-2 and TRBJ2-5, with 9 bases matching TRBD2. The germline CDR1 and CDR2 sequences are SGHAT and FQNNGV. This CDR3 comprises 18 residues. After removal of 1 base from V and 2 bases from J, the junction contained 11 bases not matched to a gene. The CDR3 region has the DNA TGTGCCAGCAGCTTAGTAGGCCTAGCGGGGCCGCTTCAAGAGACCCAGTACTTC. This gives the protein CASSLVGLAGPLQETQYF.

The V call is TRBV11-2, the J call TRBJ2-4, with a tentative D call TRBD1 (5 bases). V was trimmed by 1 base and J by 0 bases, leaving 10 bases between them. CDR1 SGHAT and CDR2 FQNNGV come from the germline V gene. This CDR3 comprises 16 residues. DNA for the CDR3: TGTGCCAGCAGCTTAGGGGGCCTCAAAGCCAAAAACATTCAGTACTTC. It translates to CASSLGGLKAKNIQYF.

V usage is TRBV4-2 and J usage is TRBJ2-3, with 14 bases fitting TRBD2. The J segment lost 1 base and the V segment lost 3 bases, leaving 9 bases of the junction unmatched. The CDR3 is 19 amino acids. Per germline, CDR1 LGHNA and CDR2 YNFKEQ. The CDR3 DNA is TGTGCCAGCAGCCAGGAGAGACTAGCGGGGGGGCGGGGCACAGATACGCAGTATTTT. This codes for CASSQERLAGGRGTDTQYF.

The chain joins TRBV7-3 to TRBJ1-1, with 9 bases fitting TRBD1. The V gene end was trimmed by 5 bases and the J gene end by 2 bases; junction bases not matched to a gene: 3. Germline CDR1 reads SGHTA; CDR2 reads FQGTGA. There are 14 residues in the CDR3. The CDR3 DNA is TGTGCCAGCAGCAGACAGGGGGATAACACTGAAGCTTTCTTT. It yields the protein CASSRQGDNTEAFF.

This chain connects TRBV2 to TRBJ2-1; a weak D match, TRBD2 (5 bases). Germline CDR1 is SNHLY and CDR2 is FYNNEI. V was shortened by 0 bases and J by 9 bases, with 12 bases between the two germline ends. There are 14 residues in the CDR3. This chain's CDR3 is CASSEAGRGSEQFF. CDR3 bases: TGTGCCAGCAGTGAAGCTGGCCGGGGTAGTGAGCAGTTCTTC.

CDR3 in amino acids: CARRGQGDSPLHF. The CDR3, as DNA: TGTGCCAGAAGGGGACAGGGGGATTCACCCCTCCACTTT. The chain carries TRBV2 and TRBJ1-6, with TRBD1 matching over 11 bases. Losses at the gene ends were 9 bases for V and 8 bases for J; bases not matched to a gene: 3. This CDR3 is 13 amino acids long. Per germline, CDR1 SNHLY and CDR2 FYNNEI.

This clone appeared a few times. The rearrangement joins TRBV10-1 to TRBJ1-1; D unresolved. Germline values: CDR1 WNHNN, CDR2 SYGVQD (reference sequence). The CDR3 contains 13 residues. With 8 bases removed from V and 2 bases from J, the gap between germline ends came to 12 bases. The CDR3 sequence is CASQPTGNTEAFF. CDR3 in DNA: TGCGCCAGCCAACCCACGGGAAACACTGAAGCTTTCTTT.

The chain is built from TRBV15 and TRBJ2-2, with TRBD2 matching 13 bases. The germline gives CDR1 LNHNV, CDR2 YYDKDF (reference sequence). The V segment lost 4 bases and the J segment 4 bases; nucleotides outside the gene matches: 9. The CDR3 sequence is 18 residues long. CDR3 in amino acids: CATSTLTSGGLSTGELFF. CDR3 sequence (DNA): TGTGCCACCAGCACCCTGACTAGCGGGGGGTTGAGCACCGGGGAGCTGTTTTTT. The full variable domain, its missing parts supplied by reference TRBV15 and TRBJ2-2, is DAMVIQNPRYQVTQFGKPVTLSCSQTLNHNVMYWYQQKSSQAPKLLFHYYDKDFNNEADTPDNFQSRRPNTSFCFLDIRSPGLGDTAMYLCATSTLTSGGLSTGELFFGEGSRLTVL.

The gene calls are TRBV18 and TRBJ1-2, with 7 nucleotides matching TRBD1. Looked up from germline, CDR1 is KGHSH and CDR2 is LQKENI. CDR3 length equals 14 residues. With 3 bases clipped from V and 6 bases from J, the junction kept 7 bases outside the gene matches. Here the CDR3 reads CASSPRTGADGYTF. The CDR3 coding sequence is TGTGCCAGCTCACCCCGGACAGGAGCAGATGGCTACACCTTC. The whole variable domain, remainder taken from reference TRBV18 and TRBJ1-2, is NAGVMQNPRHLVRRRGQEARLRCSPMKGHSHVYWYRQLPEEGLKFMVYLQKENIIDESGMPKERFSAEFPKEGPSILRIQQVVRGDSAAYFCASSPRTGADGYTFGSGTRLTVV.

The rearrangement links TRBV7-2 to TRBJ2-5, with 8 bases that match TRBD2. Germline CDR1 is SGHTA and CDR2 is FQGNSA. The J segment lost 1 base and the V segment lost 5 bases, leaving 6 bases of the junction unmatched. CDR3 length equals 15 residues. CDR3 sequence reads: CASSRGLALQETQYF. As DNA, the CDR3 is TGTGCCAGCAGCCGCGGACTAGCTCTCCAAGAGACCCAGTACTTC.

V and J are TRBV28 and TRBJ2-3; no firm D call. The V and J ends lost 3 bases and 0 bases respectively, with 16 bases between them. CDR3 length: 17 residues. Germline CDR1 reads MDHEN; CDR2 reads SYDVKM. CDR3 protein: CASSFPRRARSTDTQYF. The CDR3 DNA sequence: TGTGCCAGCAGTTTCCCCAGAAGAGCTAGAAGCACAGATACGCAGTATTTT.

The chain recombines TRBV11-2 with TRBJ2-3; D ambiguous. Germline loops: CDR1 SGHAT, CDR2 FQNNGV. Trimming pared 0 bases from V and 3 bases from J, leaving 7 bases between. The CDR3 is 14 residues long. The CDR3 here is CASSLDKGTDTQYF. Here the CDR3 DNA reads TGTGCCAGCAGCTTAGATAAGGGAACAGATACGCAGTATTTT.

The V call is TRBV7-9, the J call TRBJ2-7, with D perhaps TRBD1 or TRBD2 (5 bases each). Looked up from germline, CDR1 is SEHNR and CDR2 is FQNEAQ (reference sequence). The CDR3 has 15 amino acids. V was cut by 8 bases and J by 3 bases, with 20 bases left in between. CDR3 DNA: TGTGCCAGCTCAAAGGCCGGGACGAGGGGCTACGAGCAGTACTTC. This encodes CASSKAGTRGYEQYF.

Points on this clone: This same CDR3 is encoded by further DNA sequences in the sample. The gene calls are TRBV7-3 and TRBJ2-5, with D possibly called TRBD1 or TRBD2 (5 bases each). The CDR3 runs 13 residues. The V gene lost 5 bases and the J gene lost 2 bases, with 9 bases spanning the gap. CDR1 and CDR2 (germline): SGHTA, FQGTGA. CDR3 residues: CASSPGAQETQYF. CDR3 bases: TGTGCCAGCAGCCCCGGGGCACAAGAGACCCAGTACTTC.

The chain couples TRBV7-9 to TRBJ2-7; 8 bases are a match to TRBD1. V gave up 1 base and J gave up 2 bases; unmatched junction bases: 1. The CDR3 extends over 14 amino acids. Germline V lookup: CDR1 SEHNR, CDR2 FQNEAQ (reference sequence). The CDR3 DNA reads TGTGCCAGCAGCTTAGACAGGGGGGCCTACGAGCAGTACTTC. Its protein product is CASSLDRGAYEQYF. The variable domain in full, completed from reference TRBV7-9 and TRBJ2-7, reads DTGVSQNPRHKITKRGQNVTFRCDPISEHNRLYWYRQTLGQGPEFLTYFQNEAQLEKSRLLSDRFSAERPKGSFSTLEIQRTEQGDSAMYLCASSLDRGAYEQYFGPGTRLTVT.

CDR3 sequence reads: CASRPTGDQPQHF. The CDR3 DNA sequence: TGTGCCAGCAGGCCGACAGGGGATCAGCCCCAGCATTTT. The rearrangement joins TRBV6-5 to TRBJ1-5; 8 bases map to TRBD1. V trimming: 6 bases; J trimming: 5 bases; junction bases outside the gene matches: 3. The CDR3 consists of 13 residues. Germline assignment: CDR1 MNHEY and CDR2 SVGAGI.

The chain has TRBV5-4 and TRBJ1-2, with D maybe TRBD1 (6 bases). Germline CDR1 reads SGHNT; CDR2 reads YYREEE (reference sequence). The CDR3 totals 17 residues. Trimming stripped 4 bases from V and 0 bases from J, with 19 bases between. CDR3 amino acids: CASSPPRGYSPNYGYTF. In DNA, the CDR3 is TGTGCCAGCAGCCCCCCCAGGGGTTACTCGCCTAACTATGGCTACACCTTC.